The T cell receptor (beta chain) described here comes from a study of cytomegalovirus exposure and HLA in healthy donors. Worth noting for this clone: Its antigen is still unknown.

CDR1 is MNHEY, CDR2 SMNVEV, per germline (reference sequence). The CDR3 is made up of 13 amino acids. V gave up 6 bases and J gave up 1 base; unmatched junction bases: 0. Libraries were prepared by immunoSEQ multiplex PCR; TCRdb keeps only in-frame clonotypes and omits some of them. The table shows more than 90,000 clones, with about 91% occurring only once. Study-wide points: In vitro experiments confirmed that three CMV-associated chains were specific for CMV antigens. Most observed TCR sequences were rare, whereas some public TCRs were detected in many donors. Investigators reported approximately 170 TCR beta chains as tied to cytomegalovirus. Within the 120 or so validation repertoires, first-cohort TCR clusters tended to co-occur, according to a later analysis.

The rearrangement uses TRBV27 and TRBJ1-5; 7 positions match TRBD1. The sequenced sample consisted of PBMCs. The receptor was derived from a man between 18 and 29 years old in good health and CMV-seronegative. CDR3 bases: TGTGCCAGCAGCAGGGGGAGCAATCAGCCCCAGCATTTT. Its translation is CASSRGSNQPQHF.